The TCR beta chain under discussion was sequenced for a study of CD8+CD57+ T cells in acquired aplastic anemia. About the research overall: When averaged, DNA from sorted CD4+ and CD8+ cells came to approximately 3.2 ug. Among healthy donors, CD4+ cells averaged around 10 million reads. General study results and limits: Simpson's diversity of CD8+ cells was not significantly different in patients compared with controls. Between patients and controls, approximately 29 CD8+ CDR3 sequences were found in common.

Template material for TCR beta VDJ and CDR3 profiling consisted of genomic DNA. TCRdb reprocessed the reads via MiXCR and lists one record per CDR3 protein. The data contain 350,000 to 450,000 distinct CDR3 sequences, roughly 64% of them singletons. About this clonotype: Its antigen remains unknown.

The CDR3 contains 16 residues. The V segment lost 3 bases and the J segment 4 bases; nucleotides outside the gene matches: 8. The V gene's germline CDR1 is SGHTA and CDR2 FQGTGA. This rearrangement joins TRBV7-3 to TRBJ1-4; TRBD1 matches 7 bases. The sample was sorted CD4+, CD8+, or CD8+CD57+ T cells (not recorded which) from PBMCs. The TCR was taken from a human donor in good health, serving as a control. The CDR3: CASSLEPGQCNEKLFF. The CDR3 DNA reads as TGTGCCAGCAGCTTGGAACCGGGACAGTGTAATGAAAAACTGTTTTTT.